This T cell receptor (beta chain) comes out of a study of neurological immune-mediated disorders. General study findings and limits: Patients with HTLV-1-associated myelopathy showed the most TCR clonal expansion. Those with multiple sclerosis showed the least, falling below healthy controls. No CDR3 amino acid sequences recurred among expanded clones across subjects, suggesting private repertoires in all groups.

This clonotype was recorded many times. The antigen is unknown. 5'RACE with 10-nucleotide random UMIs produced the cDNA. TCRdb analysed the 5' RACE reads with MiXCR anew, one entry per CDR3 protein. This table has some 77,000 distinct CDR3 sequences, about an eighth appearing once. Germline assignment: CDR1 DFQATT and CDR2 SNEGSKA (reference sequence). The CDR3 sequence is 14 residues long. V lost 0 bases to trimming and J lost 2 bases, with 8 bases between them. Noted time point: longitudinal time-point 1 (baseline). Preparation of the unsorted libraries drew on 2 million PBMCs stored at -80 C. This chain connects TRBV20-1 to TRBJ1-5, with a weak D call TRBD1 (5 bases). The source material was PBMCs. The receptor was isolated from a female donor with HTLV-1-associated myelopathy (HAM/TSP). This chain's CDR3 is CSARDGGGNQPQHF. For the CDR3, the DNA is TGCAGTGCTAGAGATGGGGGAGGCAATCAGCCCCAGCATTTT.